This TCR beta chain was identified in a study of T cells in Graves' hyperthyroidism and ophthalmopathy. Amplification yielded TCR beta CDR3 regions, with RNA transcripts as the source. During a first-round RT-PCR of the TCR CDR3, the HTBI primer set was used. TCRdb passed the multiplex PCR reads through MiXCR, listing each CDR3 protein once. The repertoire holds hundreds of thousands of distinct CDR3 sequences, with approximately 15% as singletons. This clonotype has ten or more counts. This CDR3 region has 12 residues. The V segment lost 6 bases and the J segment 9 bases; nucleotides outside the gene matches: 7.

This TCR derives from a woman between 25 and 40 years old with Graves' hyperthyroidism that later progressed to Graves' ophthalmopathy. The sequenced sample was blood. The chain has TRBV12-3 or TRBV12-4 and TRBJ1-1; 7 nucleotides agree with TRBD1. CDR3 region: CASSRGQAQAFF. The CDR3, as DNA: TGTGCCAGCAGCCGAGGACAGGCTCAAGCTTTCTTT.